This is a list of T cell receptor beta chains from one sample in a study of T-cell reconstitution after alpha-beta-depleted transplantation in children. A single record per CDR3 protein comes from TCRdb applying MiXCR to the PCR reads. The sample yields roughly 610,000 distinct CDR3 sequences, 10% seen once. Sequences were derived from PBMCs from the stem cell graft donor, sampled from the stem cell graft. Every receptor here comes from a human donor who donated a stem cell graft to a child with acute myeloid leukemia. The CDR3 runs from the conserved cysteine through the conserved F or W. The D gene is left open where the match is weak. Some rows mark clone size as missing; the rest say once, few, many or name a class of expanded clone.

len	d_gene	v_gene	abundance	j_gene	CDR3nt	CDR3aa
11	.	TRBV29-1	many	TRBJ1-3	TGCAGCGTTGTATCGGGAAACACCATATATTTT	CSVVSGNTIYF
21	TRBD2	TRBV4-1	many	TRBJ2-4	TGCGCCAGCAGCCCCGCGGGCCAGGGACTAGCGGGACGCCGGGGGCAAAACATTCAGTACTTC	CASSPAGQGLAGRRGQNIQYF
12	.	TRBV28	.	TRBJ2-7	TGTGCCAGCAGTTTACGCCCGTTCGAGCAGTACTTC	CASSLRPFEQYF
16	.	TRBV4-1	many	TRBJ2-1	TGCGCCAGCAGCCAAGGTCTAGAACCAGCGAGAAATGAGCAGTTCTTC	CASSQGLEPARNEQFF
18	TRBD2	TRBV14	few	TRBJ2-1	TGTGCCAGCAGTTCCATCCTCGCGGGAGGATCGTCCTACAATGAGCAGTTCTTC	CASSSILAGGSSYNEQFF
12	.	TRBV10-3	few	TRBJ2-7	TGTGCCATCAGTTCACAGGGACCCGAGCAGTACTTC	CAISSQGPEQYF
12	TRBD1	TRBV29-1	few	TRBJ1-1	TGCAGCGTTGCCAGGGACAGCACTGAAGCTTTCTTT	CSVARDSTEAFF
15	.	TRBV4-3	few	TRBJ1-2	TGCGCCAGCAGCCAAGACCTCCTTCGGGCAAATGGCTACACCTTC	CASSQDLLRANGYTF
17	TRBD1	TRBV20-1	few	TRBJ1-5	TGCAGTGCTGCTCCGGGACAGGTCTCCCTAAGCAATCAGCCCCAGCATTTT	CSAAPGQVSLSNQPQHF
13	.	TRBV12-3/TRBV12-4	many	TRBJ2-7	TGTGCCAGCAGTTTCGGCCCGGCGACAGAGCAGTACTTC	CASSFGPATEQYF
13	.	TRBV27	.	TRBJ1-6	TGTGCCAGCAGTTTAGTAACCGCTTCACCCCTCCACTTT	CASSLVTASPLHF
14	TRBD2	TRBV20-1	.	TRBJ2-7	TGCAGTGCAGAAAAGGGGAGGGATAGTTACGAGCAGTACTTC	CSAEKGRDSYEQYF
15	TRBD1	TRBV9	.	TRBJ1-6	TGTGCCAGCAGCGTAGTGGAGACAGGGGCCACTCCCCTCCACTTT	CASSVVETGATPLHF
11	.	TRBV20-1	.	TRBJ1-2	TGCAGTGTTAGACGGTCTATGGGCTACACCTTC	CSVRRSMGYTF
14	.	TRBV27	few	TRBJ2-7	TGTGCCAGCAGTTTATCTCCTGACGGCTACGAGCAGTACTTC	CASSLSPDGYEQYF
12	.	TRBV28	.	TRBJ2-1	TGTGCCAGCAGACAAATCTACAATGAGCAGTTCTTC	CASRQIYNEQFF
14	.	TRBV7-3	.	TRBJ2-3	TGTGCCAGCAGCTGGGGGAACCCCACAGATACGCAGTATTTT	CASSWGNPTDTQYF
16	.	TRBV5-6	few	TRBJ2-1	TGTGCCAGCAGCTTGGCGGCGGGACCGTCTAAGGATGAGCAGTTCTTC	CASSLAAGPSKDEQFF
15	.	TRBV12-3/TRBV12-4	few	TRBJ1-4	TGTGCCAGCAGTTTAGCCCAGGGGCAGAATGAAAAACTGTTTTTT	CASSLAQGQNEKLFF
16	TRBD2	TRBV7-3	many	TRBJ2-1	TGTGCCAGCAGCTTAACTGGAGCGGGACCTTCCTATGAGCAGTTCTTC	CASSLTGAGPSYEQFF
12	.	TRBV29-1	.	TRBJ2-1	TGCAGCGTTACAGCCTTGGTCAATGAGCAGTTCTTC	CSVTALVNEQFF
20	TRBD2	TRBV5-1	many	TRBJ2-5	TGCGCCAGCAGCTCAACTGGGACTAGCGGGAGGACCTTACTTCAAGAGACCCAGTACTTC	CASSSTGTSGRTLLQETQYF
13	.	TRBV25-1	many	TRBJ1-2	TGTGCCAGCAGTGTCGTGGGCATAGGTGGCTACACCTTC	CASSVVGIGGYTF
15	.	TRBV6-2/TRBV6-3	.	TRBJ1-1	TGTGCCAGCAGAAATGACAGCCTGGAGAACACTGAAGCTTTCTTT	CASRNDSLENTEAFF
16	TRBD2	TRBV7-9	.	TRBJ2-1	TGTGCCAGCAGCTGGTCTAGCGGGGCCTCCTACAATGAGCAGTTCTTC	CASSWSSGASYNEQFF
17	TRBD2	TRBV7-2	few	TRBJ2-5	TGTGCCAGCAGCTTAGGGTTAATGACTAGCGAACAAGAGACCCAGTACTTC	CASSLGLMTSEQETQYF
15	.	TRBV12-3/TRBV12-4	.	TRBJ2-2	TGTGCCAGTAGCGCAGGGCCGGGGAACACCGGGGAGCTGTTTTTT	CASSAGPGNTGELFF
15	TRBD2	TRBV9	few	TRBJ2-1	TGTGCCAGCAGCGTAGGGCCCAATCGGGGGGATGAGCAGTTCTTC	CASSVGPNRGDEQFF
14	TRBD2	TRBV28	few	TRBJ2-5	TGTGCCAGCACTCCGGGACTAGGTGAAGAGACCCAGTACTTC	CASTPGLGEETQYF
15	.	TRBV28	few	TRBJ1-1	TGTGCCAGCAGTTTTACCAAGGGAGGGAGGACTGAAGCTTTCTTT	CASSFTKGGRTEAFF
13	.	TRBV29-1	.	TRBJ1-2	TGCAGCGTTGGCGACAGGAGTTTCTATGGCTACACCTTC	CSVGDRSFYGYTF
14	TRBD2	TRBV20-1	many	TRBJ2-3	TGCAGTGCTAGATTAGCGGGAGGAACAGATACGCAGTATTTT	CSARLAGGTDTQYF
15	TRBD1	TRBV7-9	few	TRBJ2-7	TGTGCCAGCAGTTCGGGACAGGCCCCGAGTTACGAGCAGTACTTC	CASSSGQAPSYEQYF
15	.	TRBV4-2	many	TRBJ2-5	TGTGCCAGCAGCCAAGATCCCTCCAACCAAGAGACCCAGTACTTC	CASSQDPSNQETQYF
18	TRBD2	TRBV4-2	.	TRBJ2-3	TGTGCCAGCAGCCAAGGTGGAACTAGCGGGAGTGGTTCAGATACGCAGTATTTT	CASSQGGTSGSGSDTQYF
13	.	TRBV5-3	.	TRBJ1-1	TGTGCCAGAACCAAGGGGCGGGGCACTGAAGCTTTCTTT	CARTKGRGTEAFF
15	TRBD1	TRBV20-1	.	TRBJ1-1	TGCAGTGCCCCTACAGGGGGCTCCACGAACACTGAAGCTTTCTTT	CSAPTGGSTNTEAFF
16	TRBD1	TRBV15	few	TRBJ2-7	TGTGCCACCAGCAGACCGGGACAGGGGGTTTTGGGCGAGCAGTACTTC	CATSRPGQGVLGEQYF
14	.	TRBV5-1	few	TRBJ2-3	TGCGCCAGCAGCCCCGGGGGGCTCACAGATACGCAGTATTTT	CASSPGGLTDTQYF
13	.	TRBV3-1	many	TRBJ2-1	TGTGCCAGCAGTGAACCAGGGTACAATGAGCAGTTCTTC	CASSEPGYNEQFF
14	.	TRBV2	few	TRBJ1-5	TGTGCCAGCAGGGGTGGCGAGCCCAGGCAGCCCCAGCATTTT	CASRGGEPRQPQHF
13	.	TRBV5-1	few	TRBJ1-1	TGCGCCAGCAGCGACCCTTCAGGCACTGAAGCTTTCTTT	CASSDPSGTEAFF
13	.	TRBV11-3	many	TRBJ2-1	TGTGCCAGCAGCTTCACTCGAACGGGTGAGCAGTTCTTC	CASSFTRTGEQFF
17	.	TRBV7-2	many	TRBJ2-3	TGTGCCAGCAGCCACCGGGACCGAGCGAGTTCTATCGATACGCAGTATTTT	CASSHRDRASSIDTQYF
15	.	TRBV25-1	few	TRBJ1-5	TGTGCCAGCAGTGAAGGTGGGGGGAGGGGCCAGCCCCAGCATTTT	CASSEGGGRGQPQHF
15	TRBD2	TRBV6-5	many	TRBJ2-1	TGTGCCAGCAGGTGGACTAGCGGGAGTAGCGGTGAGCAGTTCTTC	CASRWTSGSSGEQFF
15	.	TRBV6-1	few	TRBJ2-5	TGTGCCAGCAGGAGGAGGCGTGACTATAAAGAGACCCAGTACTTC	CASRRRRDYKETQYF
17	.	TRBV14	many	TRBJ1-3	TGTGCCAGCAGCCAAGGGTCAGGGTCCTTTTCTGGAAACACCATATATTTT	CASSQGSGSFSGNTIYF
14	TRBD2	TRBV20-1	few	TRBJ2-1	TGCAGTGCCCGGGACTATTTGGTTGGCAATGAGCAGTTCTTC	CSARDYLVGNEQFF
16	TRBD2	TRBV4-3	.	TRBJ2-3	TGCGCCAGCAGCCACCGACTAGCGGGAGATGAGGATACGCAGTATTTT	CASSHRLAGDEDTQYF
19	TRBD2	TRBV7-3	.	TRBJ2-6	TGTGCCAGCAGCCCATCGGGGGGGGACTTAAGCTCTGGGGCCAACGTCCTGACTTTC	CASSPSGGDLSSGANVLTF